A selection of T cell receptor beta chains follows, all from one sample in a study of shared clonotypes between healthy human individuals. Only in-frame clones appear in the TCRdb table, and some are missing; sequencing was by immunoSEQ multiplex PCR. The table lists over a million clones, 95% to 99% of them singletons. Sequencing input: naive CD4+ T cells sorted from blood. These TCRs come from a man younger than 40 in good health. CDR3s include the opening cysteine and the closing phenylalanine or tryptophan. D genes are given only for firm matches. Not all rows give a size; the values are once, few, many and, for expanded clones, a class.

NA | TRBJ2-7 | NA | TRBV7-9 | CASSRRGTVDSEQYF | TGTGCCAGCAGCCGGAGAGGGACCGTTGATAGCGAGCAGTACTTC
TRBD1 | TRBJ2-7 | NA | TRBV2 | CASSAPRTGLYEQYF | TGTGCCAGCAGCGCCCCTCGGACAGGGCTCTACGAGCAGTACTTC
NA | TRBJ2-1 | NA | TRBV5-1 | CASRGESSYNEQFF | TGCGCCAGCAGGGGGGAAAGCTCCTACAATGAGCAGTTCTTC
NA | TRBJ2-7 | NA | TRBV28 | CASSLDSVQRQYF | TGTGCCAGCAGTTTGGACAGCGTTCAAAGGCAGTACTTC
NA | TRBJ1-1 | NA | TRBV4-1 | CASSQDRRANTEAFF | TGCGCCAGCAGCCAAGATCGGCGGGCGAACACTGAAGCTTTCTTT
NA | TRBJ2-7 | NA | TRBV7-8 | CASSNRARPGSAYEQYF | TGTGCCAGCAGCAACCGCGCCCGCCCGGGCAGCGCCTACGAGCAGTACTTC
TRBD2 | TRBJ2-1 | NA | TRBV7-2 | CASTLILAAYNEQFF | TGTGCCAGCACCCTGATCCTAGCGGCTTACAATGAGCAGTTCTTC
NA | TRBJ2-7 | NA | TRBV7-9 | CASSRRDSYEQYF | TGTGCCAGCAGCCGTCGGGACTCCTACGAGCAGTACTTC
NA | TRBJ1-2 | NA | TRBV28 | CASSPWRDHGYTF | TGTGCCAGCAGTCCCTGGCGGGATCATGGCTACACCTTC
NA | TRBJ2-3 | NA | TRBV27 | CASSSVRFFTDTQYF | TGTGCCAGCAGTTCAGTTCGCTTTTTTACAGATACGCAGTATTTT
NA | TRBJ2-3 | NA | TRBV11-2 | CASTLFFLRGQRVPDTQYF | TGTGCCAGCACCCTTTTTTTCCTGAGGGGACAGCGGGTTCCAGATACGCAGTATTTT
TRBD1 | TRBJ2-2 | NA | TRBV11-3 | CASSPRGGADTGELFF | TGTGCCAGCAGCCCAAGAGGGGGCGCAGACACCGGGGAGCTGTTTTTT
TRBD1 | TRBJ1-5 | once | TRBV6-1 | CASSVSGTGYQPQHF | TGTGCCAGCAGTGTTTCGGGGACAGGTTATCAGCCCCAGCATTTT
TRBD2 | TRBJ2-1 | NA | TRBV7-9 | CASSTSGKLNNEQFF | TGTGCCAGCAGCACTAGCGGGAAACTTAACAATGAGCAGTTCTTC
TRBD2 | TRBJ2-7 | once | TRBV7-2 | CASSLSLAGAYEQYF | TGTGCCAGCAGCTTAAGCCTAGCGGGTGCCTACGAGCAGTACTTC
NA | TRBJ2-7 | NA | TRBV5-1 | CASSVEGYEQYF | TGCGCCAGCAGCGTGGAAGGCTACGAGCAGTACTTC
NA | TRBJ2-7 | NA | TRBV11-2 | CASSLALLAYEQYF | TGTGCCAGCAGCTTAGCCCTCCTAGCTTACGAGCAGTACTTC
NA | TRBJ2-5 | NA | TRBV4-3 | CASSQDPGSGGGTQYF | TGCGCCAGCAGCCAAGATCCCGGGAGCGGAGGTGGGACCCAGTACTTC
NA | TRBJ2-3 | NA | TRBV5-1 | CASSSNTGDTQYF | TGCGCCAGCAGCTCAAACACTGGAGATACGCAGTATTTT
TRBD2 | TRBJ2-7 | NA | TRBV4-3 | CASSQDKTSGRYEQYF | TGCGCCAGCAGCCAAGATAAAACTAGCGGGAGGTACGAGCAGTACTTC
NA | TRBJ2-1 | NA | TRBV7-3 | CASSYTAGTTQFF | TGTGCCAGCAGTTATACTGCTGGGACCACACAGTTCTTC
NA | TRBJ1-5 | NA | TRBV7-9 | CASSPNTGNQPQHF | TGTGCCAGCAGCCCGAACACAGGGAATCAGCCCCAGCATTTT